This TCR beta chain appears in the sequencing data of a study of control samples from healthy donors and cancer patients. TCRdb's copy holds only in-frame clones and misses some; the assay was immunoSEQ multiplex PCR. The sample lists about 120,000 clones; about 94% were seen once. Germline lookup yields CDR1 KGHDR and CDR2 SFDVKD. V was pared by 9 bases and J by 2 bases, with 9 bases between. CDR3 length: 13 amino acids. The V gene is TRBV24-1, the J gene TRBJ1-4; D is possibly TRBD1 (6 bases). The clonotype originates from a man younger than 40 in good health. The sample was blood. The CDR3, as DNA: TGTGCCACCCAGGGGCGGACTAATGAAAAACTGTTTTTT. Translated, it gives CATQGRTNEKLFF.